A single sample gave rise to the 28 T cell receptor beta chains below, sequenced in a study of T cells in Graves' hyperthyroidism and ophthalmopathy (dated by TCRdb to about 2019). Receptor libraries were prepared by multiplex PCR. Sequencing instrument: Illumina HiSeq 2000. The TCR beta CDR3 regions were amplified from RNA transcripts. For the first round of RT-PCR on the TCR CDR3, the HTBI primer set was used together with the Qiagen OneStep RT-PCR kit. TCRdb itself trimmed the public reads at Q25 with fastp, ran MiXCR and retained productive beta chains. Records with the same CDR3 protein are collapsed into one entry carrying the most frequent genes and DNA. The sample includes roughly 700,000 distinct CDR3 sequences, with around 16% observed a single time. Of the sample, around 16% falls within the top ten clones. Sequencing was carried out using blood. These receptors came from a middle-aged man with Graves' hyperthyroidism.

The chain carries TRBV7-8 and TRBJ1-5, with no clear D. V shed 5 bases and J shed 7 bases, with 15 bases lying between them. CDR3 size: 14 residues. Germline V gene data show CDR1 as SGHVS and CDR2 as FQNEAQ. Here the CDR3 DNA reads TGTGCCAGCAGCCTCGGGCCTTTCAACCAGCCCCAGCATTTT. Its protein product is CASSLGPFNQPQHF.

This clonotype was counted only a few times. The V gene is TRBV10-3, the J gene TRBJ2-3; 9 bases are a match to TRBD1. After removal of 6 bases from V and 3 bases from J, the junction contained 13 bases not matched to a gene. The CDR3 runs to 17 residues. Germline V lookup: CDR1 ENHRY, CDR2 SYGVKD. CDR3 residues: CAIRVLSTGGVTDTQYF. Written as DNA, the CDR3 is TGTGCCATCAGGGTACTATCGACAGGGGGTGTTACAGATACGCAGTATTTT.

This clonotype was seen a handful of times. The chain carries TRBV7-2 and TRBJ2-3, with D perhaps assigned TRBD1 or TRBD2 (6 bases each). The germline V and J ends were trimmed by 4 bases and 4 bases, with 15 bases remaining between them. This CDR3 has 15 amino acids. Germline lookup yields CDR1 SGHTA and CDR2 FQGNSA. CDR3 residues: CASSSMGGAADTQYF. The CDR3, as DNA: TGTGCCAGCAGCTCAATGGGGGGCGCGGCAGATACGCAGTATTTT. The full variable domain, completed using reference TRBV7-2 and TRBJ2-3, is GAGVSQSPSNKVTEKGKDVELRCDPISGHTALYWYRQSLGQGLEFLIYFQGNSAPDKSGLPSDRFSAERTGGSVSTLTIQRTQQEDSAVYLCASSSMGGAADTQYFGPGTRLTVL.

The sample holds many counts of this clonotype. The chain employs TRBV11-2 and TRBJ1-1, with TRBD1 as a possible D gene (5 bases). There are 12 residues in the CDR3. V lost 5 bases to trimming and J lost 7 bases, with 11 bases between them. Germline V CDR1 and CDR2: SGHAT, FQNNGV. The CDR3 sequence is CASSEGFVEAFF. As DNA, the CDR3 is TGTGCCAGCAGCGAGGGGTTTGTTGAAGCTTTCTTT.

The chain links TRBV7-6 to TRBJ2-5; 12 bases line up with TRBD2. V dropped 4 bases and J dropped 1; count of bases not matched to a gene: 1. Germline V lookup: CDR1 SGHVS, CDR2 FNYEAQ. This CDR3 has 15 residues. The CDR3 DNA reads TGTGCCAGCAGCTGGACTAGCGGGACCCAAGAGACCCAGTACTTC. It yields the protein CASSWTSGTQETQYF.

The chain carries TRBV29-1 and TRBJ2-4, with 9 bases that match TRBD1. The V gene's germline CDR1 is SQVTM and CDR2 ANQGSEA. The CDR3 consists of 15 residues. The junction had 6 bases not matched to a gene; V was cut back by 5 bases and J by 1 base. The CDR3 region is CSVWDREAAKNIQYF. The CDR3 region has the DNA TGCAGCGTTTGGGACAGGGAGGCCGCCAAAAACATTCAGTACTTC.

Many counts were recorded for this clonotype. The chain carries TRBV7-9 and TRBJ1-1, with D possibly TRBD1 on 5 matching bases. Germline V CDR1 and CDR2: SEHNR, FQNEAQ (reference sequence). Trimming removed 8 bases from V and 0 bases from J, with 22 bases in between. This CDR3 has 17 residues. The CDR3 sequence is CASLMGPGGTLNTEAFF. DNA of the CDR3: TGTGCCAGCCTAATGGGGCCCGGAGGGACCTTGAACACTGAAGCTTTCTTT.

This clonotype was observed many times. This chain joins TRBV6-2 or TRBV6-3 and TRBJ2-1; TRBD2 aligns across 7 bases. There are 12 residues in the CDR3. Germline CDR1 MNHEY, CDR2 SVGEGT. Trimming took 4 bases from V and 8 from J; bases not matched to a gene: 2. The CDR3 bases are TGTGCCAGCAGTTCGGCGGGAGATGAGCAGTTCTTC. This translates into CASSSAGDEQFF.

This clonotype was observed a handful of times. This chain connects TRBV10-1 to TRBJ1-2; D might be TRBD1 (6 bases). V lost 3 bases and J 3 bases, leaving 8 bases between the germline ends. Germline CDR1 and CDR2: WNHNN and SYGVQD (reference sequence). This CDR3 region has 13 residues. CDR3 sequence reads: CASSEYRDYGYTF. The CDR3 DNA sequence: TGCGCCAGCAGTGAATACAGGGACTATGGCTACACCTTC.

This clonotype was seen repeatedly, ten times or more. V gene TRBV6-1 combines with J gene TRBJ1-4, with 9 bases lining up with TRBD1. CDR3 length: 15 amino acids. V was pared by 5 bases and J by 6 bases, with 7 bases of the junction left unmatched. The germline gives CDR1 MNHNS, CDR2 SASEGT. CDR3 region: CASSFPTGGDEKLFF. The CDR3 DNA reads TGTGCCAGCAGTTTCCCGACAGGGGGGGATGAAAAACTGTTTTTT.

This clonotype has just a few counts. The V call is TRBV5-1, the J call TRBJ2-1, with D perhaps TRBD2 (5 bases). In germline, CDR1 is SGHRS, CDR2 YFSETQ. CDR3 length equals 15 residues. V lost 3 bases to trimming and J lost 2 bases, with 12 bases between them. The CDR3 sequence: CASSSNLGTYNEQFF. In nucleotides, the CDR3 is TGCGCCAGCAGCTCGAACCTCGGGACCTACAATGAGCAGTTCTTC.

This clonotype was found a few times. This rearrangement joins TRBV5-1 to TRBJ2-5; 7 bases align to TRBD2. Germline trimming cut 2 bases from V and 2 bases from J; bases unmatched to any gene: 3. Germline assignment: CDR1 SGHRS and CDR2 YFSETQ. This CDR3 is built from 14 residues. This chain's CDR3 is CASSFTSAQETQYF. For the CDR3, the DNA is TGCGCCAGCAGCTTCACTAGCGCTCAAGAGACCCAGTACTTC.

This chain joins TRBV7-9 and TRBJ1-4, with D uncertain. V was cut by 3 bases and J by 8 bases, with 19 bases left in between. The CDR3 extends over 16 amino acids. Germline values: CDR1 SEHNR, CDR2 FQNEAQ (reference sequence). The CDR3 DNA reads TGTGCCAGCAGCTTTACCTCAAGGTGGAGGAAGGAAAAACTGTTTTTT. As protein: CASSFTSRWRKEKLFF.

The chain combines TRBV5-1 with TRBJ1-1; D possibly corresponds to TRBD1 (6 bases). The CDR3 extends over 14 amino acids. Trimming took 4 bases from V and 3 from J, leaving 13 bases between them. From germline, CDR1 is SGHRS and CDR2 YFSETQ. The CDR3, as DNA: TGCGCCAGCAGCCCGGGTAGGGGGGACACTGAAGCTTTCTTT. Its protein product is CASSPGRGDTEAFF.

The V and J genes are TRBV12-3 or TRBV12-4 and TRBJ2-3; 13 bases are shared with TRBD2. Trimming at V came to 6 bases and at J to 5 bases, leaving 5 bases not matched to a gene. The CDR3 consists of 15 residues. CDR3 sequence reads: CASRTSGRAKDTQYF. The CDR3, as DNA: TGTGCCAGCAGAACTAGCGGGAGGGCCAAAGATACGCAGTATTTT.

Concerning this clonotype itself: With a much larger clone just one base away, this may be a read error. The CDR3: CVSSPGLGGNEQFF. DNA for the CDR3: TGTGTCAGCAGTCCGGGACTAGGAGGCAATGAGCAGTTCTTC. The genes are TRBV6-2 or TRBV6-3 and TRBJ2-1; 8 bases line up with TRBD2. Looked up from germline, CDR1 is MNHEY and CDR2 is SVGEGT. This CDR3 has 14 residues.

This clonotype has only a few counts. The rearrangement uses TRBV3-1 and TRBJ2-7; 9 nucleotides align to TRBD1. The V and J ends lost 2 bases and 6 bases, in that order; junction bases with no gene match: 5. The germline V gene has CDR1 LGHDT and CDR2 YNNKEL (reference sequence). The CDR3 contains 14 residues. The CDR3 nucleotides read TGTGCCAGCAGCCAATGGGACAGGGTTGGCGAGCAGTACTTC. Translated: CASSQWDRVGEQYF.

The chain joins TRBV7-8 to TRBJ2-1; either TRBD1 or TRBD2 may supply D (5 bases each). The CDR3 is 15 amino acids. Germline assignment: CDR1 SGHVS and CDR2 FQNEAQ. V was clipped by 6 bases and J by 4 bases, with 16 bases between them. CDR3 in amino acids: CASSTPGPVYNEQFF. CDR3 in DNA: TGTGCCAGCAGTACGCCGGGGCCCGTATACAATGAGCAGTTCTTC.

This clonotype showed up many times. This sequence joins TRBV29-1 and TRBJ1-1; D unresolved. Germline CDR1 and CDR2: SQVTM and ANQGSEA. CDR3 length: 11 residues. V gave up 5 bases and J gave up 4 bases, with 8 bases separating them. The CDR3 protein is CSVLGGTEAFF. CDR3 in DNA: TGCAGCGTTCTGGGTGGCACTGAAGCTTTCTTT. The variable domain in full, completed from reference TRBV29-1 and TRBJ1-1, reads SAVISQKPSRDICQRGTSLTIQCQVDSQVTMMFWYRQQPGQSLTLIATANQGSEATYESGFVIDKFPISRPNLTFSTLTVSNMSPEDSSIYLCSVLGGTEAFFGQGTRLTVV.

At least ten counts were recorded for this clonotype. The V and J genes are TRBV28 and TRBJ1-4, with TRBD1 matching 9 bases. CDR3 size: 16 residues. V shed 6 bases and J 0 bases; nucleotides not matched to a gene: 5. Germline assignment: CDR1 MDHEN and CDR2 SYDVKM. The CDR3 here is CASSQDRGSTNEKLFF. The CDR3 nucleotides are TGTGCCAGCAGCCAGGACAGGGGATCAACTAATGAAAAACTGTTTTTT.

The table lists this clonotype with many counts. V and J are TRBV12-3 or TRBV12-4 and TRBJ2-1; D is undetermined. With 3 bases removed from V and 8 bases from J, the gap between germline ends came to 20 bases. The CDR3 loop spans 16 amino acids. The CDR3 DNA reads TGTGCCAGCAGTTTTTCCGGGCCCCGAAACACCGATGAGCAGTTCTTC. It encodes CASSFSGPRNTDEQFF.

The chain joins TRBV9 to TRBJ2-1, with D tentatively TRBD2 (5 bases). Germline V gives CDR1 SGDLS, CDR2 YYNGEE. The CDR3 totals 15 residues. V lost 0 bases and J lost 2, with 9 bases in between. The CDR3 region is CASSVDGGTYNEQFF. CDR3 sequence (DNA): TGTGCCAGCAGCGTAGATGGAGGCACCTACAATGAGCAGTTCTTC.

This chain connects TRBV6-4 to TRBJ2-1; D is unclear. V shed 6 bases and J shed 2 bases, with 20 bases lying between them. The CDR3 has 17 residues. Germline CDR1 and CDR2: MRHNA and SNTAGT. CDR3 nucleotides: TGTGCCAGCAGCCCGATGGATAGGGTGGTAGCCTACAATGAGCAGTTCTTC. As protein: CASSPMDRVVAYNEQFF.

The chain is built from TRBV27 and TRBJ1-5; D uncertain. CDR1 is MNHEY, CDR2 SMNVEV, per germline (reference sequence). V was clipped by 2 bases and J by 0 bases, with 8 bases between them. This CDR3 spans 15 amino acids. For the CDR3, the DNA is TGTGCCAGCAGTTTAAGAGGGTTTAGCAATCAGCCCCAGCATTTT. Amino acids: CASSLRGFSNQPQHF.

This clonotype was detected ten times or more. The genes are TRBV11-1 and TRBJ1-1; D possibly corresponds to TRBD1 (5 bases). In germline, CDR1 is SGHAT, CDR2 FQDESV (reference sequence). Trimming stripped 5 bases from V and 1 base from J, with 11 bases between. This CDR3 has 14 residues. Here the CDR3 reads CASSPDGTNTEAFF. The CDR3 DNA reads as TGTGCCAGCAGCCCGGACGGGACGAACACTGAAGCTTTCTTT.

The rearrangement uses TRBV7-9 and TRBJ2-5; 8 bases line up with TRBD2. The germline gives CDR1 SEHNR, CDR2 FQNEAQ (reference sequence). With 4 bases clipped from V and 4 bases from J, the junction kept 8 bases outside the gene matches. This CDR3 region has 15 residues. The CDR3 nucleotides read TGTGCCAGCAGCTCGTTAGCGGGATTGGCAGAGACCCAGTACTTC. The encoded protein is CASSSLAGLAETQYF. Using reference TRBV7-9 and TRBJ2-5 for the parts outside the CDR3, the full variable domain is DTGVSQNPRHKITKRGQNVTFRCDPISEHNRLYWYRQTLGQGPEFLTYFQNEAQLEKSRLLSDRFSAERPKGSFSTLEIQRTEQGDSAMYLCASSSLAGLAETQYFGPGTRLLVL.

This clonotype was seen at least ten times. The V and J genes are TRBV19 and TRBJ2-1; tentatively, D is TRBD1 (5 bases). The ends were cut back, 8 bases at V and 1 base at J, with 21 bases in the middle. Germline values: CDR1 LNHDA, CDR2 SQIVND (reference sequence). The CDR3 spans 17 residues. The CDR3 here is CASSRWGVSDSYNEQFF. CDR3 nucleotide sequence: TGTGCCAGTTCCCGGTGGGGCGTCTCAGATTCCTACAATGAGCAGTTCTTC.

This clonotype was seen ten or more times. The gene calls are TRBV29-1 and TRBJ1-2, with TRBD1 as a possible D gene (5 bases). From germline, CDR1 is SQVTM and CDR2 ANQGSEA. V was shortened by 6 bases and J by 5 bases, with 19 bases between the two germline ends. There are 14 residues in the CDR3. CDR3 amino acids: CSVGGWDQPYGYTF. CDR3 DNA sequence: TGCAGCGTCGGGGGTTGGGACCAACCTTATGGCTACACCTTC.